This T cell receptor beta chain was documented in a study of OX40 agonist ivuxolimab in advanced cancers. The germline V gene encodes CDR1 LGHNA and CDR2 YSLEER. V trimming: 0 bases; J trimming: 4 bases; junction bases outside the gene matches: 6. The CDR3 sequence is 16 residues long. The table came from immunoSEQ multiplex PCR; TCRdb's copy has only in-frame clones and leaves some out. The top ten hold 3.5% of the sample, which has approximately 58,000 clones, over 80% seen once. The material was CD4+ or CD8+ T cells sorted from blood, obtained in a trial of the OX40 agonist ivuxolimab. The chain uses TRBV4-3 and TRBJ1-3; 7 bases match TRBD1. The clonotype originates from an adult with an advanced solid tumor such as melanoma, head and neck, liver or kidney cancer. This chain's CDR3 is CASSQDSDRHGNTIYF. The CDR3 DNA sequence: TGCGCCAGCAGCCAAGATTCGGACAGGCACGGAAACACCATATATTTT.